This TCR beta chain was sequenced for a study of T cells in Graves' hyperthyroidism and ophthalmopathy. Findings and limits, study-wide: For ophthalmopathy, model prediction preceded onset by a median around 7 months.

Regions amplified from RNA transcripts were the TCR beta CDR3 regions. TCR CDR3 regions were first amplified by RT-PCR with HTBI primers. TCRdb passed the multiplex PCR reads through MiXCR, listing each CDR3 protein once. Counted here are 650,000 to 700,000 distinct CDR3 sequences, roughly 17% occurring once; the ten biggest clones make up less than 20%. Germline V CDR1 and CDR2: SGHKS, YYEKEE (reference sequence). CDR3 size: 13 residues. Trimming removed 5 bases at V and 6 bases at J, with 14 bases between. The hyperthyroidism was newly diagnosed and had lasted under 2 months; the patients were aged 18 to 65. Diagnostic assessment was based on clinical symptoms, serum thyroxine and TRAb, thyroid ultrasound and orbital computed tomography. This clonotype came up a few times. Its matching antigen is unknown.

The gene calls are TRBV5-5 and TRBJ1-2; tentatively, D is TRBD1 (6 bases). Sequenced sample: blood. This clonotype was sampled from a man aged 50 to 59 with Graves' hyperthyroidism. CDR3 DNA sequence: TGTGCCAGCAGGACGGACAGCACGCATGGCTACACCTTC. It codes for CASRTDSTHGYTF. Using reference TRBV5-5 and TRBJ1-2 for the parts outside the CDR3, the full variable domain is DAGVTQSPTHLIKTRGQQVTLRCSPISGHKSVSWYQQVLGQGPQFIFQYYEKEERGRGNFPDRFSARQFPNYSSELNVNALLLGDSALYLCASRTDSTHGYTFGSGTRLTVV.